This T cell receptor (beta chain) was retrieved from a study of T cells in localized non-small cell lung cancer. The CDR3 runs to 18 residues. Trimming stripped 4 bases from V and 0 bases from J, with 19 bases between. The germline CDR1 and CDR2 sequences are MGHDK and SYGVNS. As regards this clone: Antigen specificity is unknown.

Study conclusions and caveats: Greater blood T cell density accompanied longer overall survival. Uninvolved adjacent lung had higher T cell clonality than tumor and all other tissues. When the top 100 tumor clones were examined, a median approximately 62 of them also appeared in the adjacent lung, which was paired and uninvolved. It remains possible that heterogeneity exists, since only one tumor region was sequenced.

Some clones are missing from TCRdb's copy, which holds only in-frame ones; the method was immunoSEQ multiplex PCR. Among 30,000 to 40,000 clones, approximately 80% were seen once, and the ten largest hold 33%. The TCR was taken from a male donor at least 60 years old with stage II squamous cell lung carcinoma. This chain uses TRBV25-1 with TRBJ1-5; D is uncertain. The material sequenced was peripheral blood, taken before any cancer treatment. This chain's CDR3 is CASSALPAGFLSNQPQHF. Written as DNA, the CDR3 is TGTGCCAGCAGTGCCCTACCAGCGGGGTTCCTTAGCAATCAGCCCCAGCATTTT.